Below, one T cell receptor beta chain is given with its context. This clone's antigen is unknown. Within one base of it there is no much larger clone, and no base qualities were kept. The data derive from a study of cytomegalovirus exposure and HLA in healthy donors (dated by TCRdb to about 2017). As for the study more broadly: According to a later analysis, the roughly 130 validation repertoires were produced on the same platform as the 600 to 850 repertoires of the first cohort. Along with the approximately 650-subject first cohort, a separate validation cohort of 120 different subjects was used. The study combined high-throughput TCR immunosequencing, statistical association of individual TCRs with disease status, and machine learning to predict cytomegalovirus infection status. The study aimed to test whether signatures of past pathogen exposure could be identified by cataloging public T cell receptors. Overall study outcomes, separate from this receptor: Subsequent analysis determined that TCRs grouped into clusters in the first cohort also showed a tendency toward co-occurrence across the 120 validation repertoires, and approximately 94% of cluster scores exceeded 0. The study listed 150 to 200 TCR beta chains as associated with cytomegalovirus. According to the authors, the approach could potentially be generalized to other disease states and immunological phenotypes. Most TCR sequences were observed very rarely across donors, whereas some public TCRs were present in many individuals. In vitro tests confirmed that three of the cytomegalovirus-associated TCR beta chains recognize cytomegalovirus antigens. The validation cohort had no HLA typing available for a later analysis, so co-occurrence within that cohort was assessed over all 120 or so repertoires. In both the original and validation cohorts, the classifier was reported to diagnose cytomegalovirus status with high specificity and sensitivity.

The donors were included in the validation cohort of 120 subjects, a group kept apart from the roughly 700-subject first cohort. The library came from the immunoSEQ multiplex PCR assay. The source study handled its data this way. A statistical classification framework was developed to diagnose cytomegalovirus status using the catalog of TCR beta chain sequences. Here the immuneACCESS table is served through TCRdb, limited to in-frame sequences with V and J called. Missing clones are a known gap in these copies; in checked studies unresolved V genes cover under half, and the rest lacks a known reason. V and J calls and clone size follow that table, whereas D and trimming were derived from the DNA. This sample lists about 360,000 clones; 80% to 90% were detected once. In total, the top ten clones hold under 0.95% of the sample. The sequenced material came from PBMCs. The origin of this receptor is a young woman in good health and CMV-seronegative.

CDR3 protein: CASSGGQGLPNSPLHF. The base sequence is TGTGCCAGCAGTGGCGGACAGGGCCTACCTAATTCACCCCTCCACTTT. The chain employs TRBV6-1 and TRBJ1-6, with 8 bases aligning to TRBD1. The cysteine opens and the phenylalanine closes a CDR3 of 16 amino acids. Kept here is only the CDR3 DNA, which spans 48 bases and is read in frame from base 1. The junction shows trimming of 4 bases on V and 6 bases on J, and the gene matches do not reach 8 bases of it. CDR1 and CDR2, per the germline V gene, are MNHNS and SASEGT.